This T cell receptor (beta chain) was found in a study of vaccination effects on CD4 cells after COVID-19 (dated by TCRdb to the early 2020s). At the level of the whole study: Each participant received two doses of an mRNA SARS-CoV-2 vaccine, either BNT162b2 or mRNA-1273. The Oncomine TCR Beta short-read assay on an Illumina iSeq 100 was used to sequence cultures from other donors in the study. In a couple of convalescent patients, pre-vaccine samples were collected 16 days and one week ahead of the first dose, 142 and 148 days after COVID-19 diagnosis. A total of over nine COVID-19 convalescent patients and 4 SARS-CoV-2-naive healthy vaccine recipients were included in the full study. SARS-CoV-2 spike-specific CD4+ TCR repertoires were compared before and after mRNA vaccination in COVID-19 convalescent patients and in infection-naive vaccine recipients.

The CDR3, from cysteine to phenylalanine, totals 14 residues. Kept here is only the CDR3 DNA, which spans 42 bases and is read in frame from base 1. CDR1 SGHAT and CDR2 FQNNGV are derived from the germline V gene. The germline ends are 10 bases apart after V is trimmed by 1 base and J by 4 bases. The ViraFEST assay stimulated PBMC with viral peptide pools and then used TCR sequencing to identify antigen-specific CD4+ T cell clonotypes by expansion. After around 10 days of culture, CD4+ T cells were isolated with the EasySep CD4+ T cell isolation kit. PCR-confirmed SARS-CoV-2 infection had occurred in convalescent patients between March and December 2020, before the Alpha, Beta and Delta variants emerged in the United States. Fewer than 2.5 million PBMC per well were cultured in IMDM with roughly 5% human AB serum, roughly 10 IU/ml IL-2 and gentamicin, plus 10 ug/ml peptides. A peptide pool from HIV-1 Nef was used as the negative control culture condition. On days 3 and 7, half of the culture medium was replaced with fresh IL-2-containing medium. Unless noted otherwise, every peptide stimulation condition was grown in triplicate wells. PBMC were separated from whole blood using Ficoll-Paque Plus gradient centrifugation and were then either cryopreserved at -140C or used fresh. Genomic DNA was extracted from cultured CD4+ T cells with the QIAamp micro DNA kit.

The library was prepared using the immunoSEQ multiplex PCR assay. TCR beta CDR3 sequencing was performed on DNA from the cultured, isolated CD4+ T cells. The paper's processing steps were these. The analysis removed non-productive TCR sequences, trimmed reads to the CDR3 region, and retained only CDR3s that were 7 or more amino acids long. Antigen-specific clonotypes were identified with the MANAFEST web app by comparing expansion in peptide wells against reference cultures. To count as positive, a clone had to show expansion at FDR<0.05 compared with the reference and with all other wells, an odds ratio above 5, and a frequency above 0.1% in two replicate wells. A clonotype was called cross-reactive if it was significantly expanded both in SARS-CoV-2 spike wells and in at least one common cold coronavirus spike condition. CDR3 similarity was assessed by Levenshtein distance with the stringdist R package, and unrooted trees were built with ape in R 3.6.1. Drawn from immuneACCESS, this table holds only the in-frame rearrangements with V and J called that TCRdb kept. Clones are partly lost; checked studies trace under half to an unresolved V gene and leave the rest unexplained. The V and J calls and the clone size are those of that table, but D and trimming were determined from the DNA. The sample contains fewer than 90,000 clones, over 65% of them found a single time. The leading ten clones occupy over 4.5% of the sample.

Results the study describes overall, beyond this receptor: Clones induced by infection and clones induced by vaccination both contracted markedly at late timepoints after vaccination, which fits with T cell responses waning over time. In convalescent patients, the post-vaccine spike-reactive repertoire consisted mainly of new vaccine-induced clones, largely distinct from infection-induced clones. Only a small number of convalescent patients were included, and no early post-infection timepoints were available, which limited the study.

This clone is deemed medium-sized (0.01 to 0.1%). Its recognized antigen is unknown. No base quality information exists; no much larger clone differs at one position. This receptor was identified in a human donor who had a prior SARS-CoV-2 infection. The rearranged chain carries TRBV11-2 and TRBJ1-1; the D gene remains uncertain. This material consisted of CD4+ T cells from PBMCs cultured with HIV peptides, taken before COVID-19 vaccination. The cell subset or site label of this sample denotes: HIV-1 Nef peptide pool negative control/reference culture. The bases are TGTGCCAGCAGCTTAGGTAGCGGTGTCACTGAAGCTTTCTTT. Translation gives CASSLGSGVTEAFF.